The 18 T cell receptor beta chains listed next were all sequenced from one sample in a study of T cells in Graves' hyperthyroidism and ophthalmopathy. Regions amplified from RNA transcripts were the TCR beta CDR3 regions. During a first-round RT-PCR of the TCR CDR3, the HTBI primer set was used. Using its own MiXCR run on the multiplex PCR reads, TCRdb lists one record per CDR3 protein. This table holds about 300,000 distinct CDR3 sequences, 16% found once. The sequencing sample was made of blood. Source of these receptors: a man between 25 and 39 years old with Graves' hyperthyroidism.

V gene TRBV7-9 combines with J gene TRBJ2-7, with unresolved D. Germline lookup yields CDR1 SEHNR and CDR2 FQNEAQ (reference sequence). The CDR3 extends over 13 amino acids. The ends were cut back, 2 bases at V and 4 bases at J, with 9 bases in the middle. The CDR3 region has the DNA TGTGCCAGCAGCTTAACTCAGGAGTACGAGCAGTACTTC. Its translation is CASSLTQEYEQYF.

V and J are TRBV6-1 and TRBJ2-1; perhaps D is TRBD1 or TRBD2 (5 bases each). The germline gives CDR1 MNHNS, CDR2 SASEGT. V gave up 8 bases and J gave up 7 bases, with 21 bases separating them. The CDR3 totals 15 residues. The CDR3, as DNA: TGTGCCAGCCACAATCCGGGGACCGCCGGGAATGAGCAGTTCTTC. It yields the protein CASHNPGTAGNEQFF.

The chain couples TRBV10-1 to TRBJ2-3; D gene uncertain. Per the germline V gene, CDR1 is WNHNN and CDR2 is SYGVQD (reference sequence). V was cut by 3 bases and J by 0 bases, with 13 bases left in between. This CDR3 is built from 16 residues. The CDR3, as DNA: TGCGCCAGCAGTGATACGGGCGGCCTCAGCACAGATACGCAGTATTTT. Translation: CASSDTGGLSTDTQYF.

This clonotype was recorded at least ten times. The J gene is TRBJ1-4, the V gene TRBV6-5, with D perhaps matching TRBD1 (5 bases). The V gene lost 0 bases and the J gene lost 8 bases, with 13 bases spanning the gap. This CDR3 comprises 15 residues. The germline V gene has CDR1 MNHEY and CDR2 SVGAGI. DNA of the CDR3: TGTGCCAGCAGTTACTCGGGGGGAGTCAGCGAAAAACTGTTTTTT. As protein: CASSYSGGVSEKLFF.

This clonotype has only a few counts. The rearrangement joins TRBV24-1 to TRBJ2-1; 8 bases line up with TRBD1. This CDR3 is 16 amino acids long. Germline CDR1 and CDR2: KGHDR and SFDVKD. V shed 0 bases, J shed 7 bases, and the junction held 7 bases outside the gene matches. DNA for the CDR3: TGTGCCACCAGTGATTTGTTGAGACAGGGGAAGAATGAGCAGTTCTTC. Its protein is CATSDLLRQGKNEQFF.

This clonotype has at least ten counts. The rearrangement uses TRBV12-3 or TRBV12-4 and TRBJ2-5; D is possibly TRBD1 (6 bases). V was cut by 5 bases and J by 0 bases, with 13 bases left in between. The CDR3 contains 15 residues. The CDR3 spells CASSTDSLYQETQYF. CDR3 sequence (DNA): TGTGCCAGCAGTACGGACAGTTTGTACCAAGAGACCCAGTACTTC.

The rearrangement uses TRBV11-2 and TRBJ1-4, with TRBD1 as a possible D gene (5 bases). The V gene lost 5 bases and the J gene lost 7 bases, with 23 bases spanning the gap. The CDR3 spans 17 residues. Germline CDR1 is SGHAT and CDR2 is FQNNGV. The CDR3 bases are TGTGCCAGCAGCCCGGGGCAGAGTAATATCCAGCGTGAAAAACTGTTTTTT. Its protein product is CASSPGQSNIQREKLFF.

This clonotype was seen a few times. V is TRBV20-1 and J is TRBJ2-7; TRBD2 matches at 8 bases. The CDR3 is made up of 17 amino acids. Losses at the gene ends were 1 base for V and 3 bases for J; bases not matched to a gene: 14. CDR1 DFQATT and CDR2 SNEGSKA come from the germline V gene (reference sequence). The CDR3 loop is CSARGFRATSEDYEQYF. CDR3 bases: TGCAGTGCTAGAGGGTTCCGGGCGACTAGCGAGGACTACGAGCAGTACTTC.

The rearrangement joins TRBV10-2 to TRBJ2-2; D remains ambiguous. V lost 2 bases, J lost 6 bases, and 4 bases lay in between. The CDR3 loop spans 12 amino acids. Looked up from germline, CDR1 is WSHSY and CDR2 is SAAADI. CDR3 protein: CASSEGSGELFF. Written as DNA, the CDR3 is TGCGCCAGCAGTGAGGGATCCGGGGAGCTGTTTTTT.

This clonotype was seen at least ten times. The chain is built from TRBV7-3 and TRBJ2-4; D is unresolved. This CDR3 is 17 amino acids long. Germline V gene sequence: CDR1 SGHTA, CDR2 FQGTGA. V was pared by 4 bases and J by 1 base, with 17 bases between. CDR3 in DNA: TGTGCCAGCAGCTCCCCCCCCGGTCGGAAGGCCAAAAACATTCAGTACTTC. Its protein product is CASSSPPGRKAKNIQYF.

This clonotype occurred many times. The gene calls are TRBV24-1 and TRBJ2-2; 7 nucleotides align to TRBD2. The CDR3 loop spans 17 amino acids. In germline, CDR1 is KGHDR, CDR2 SFDVKD. V was clipped by 2 bases and J by 2 bases; unmatched bases: 7. CDR3 coding DNA: TGTGCCACCAGTGATTCTAGCGGACGACGCAACACCGGGGAGCTGTTTTTT. Encoded protein: CATSDSSGRRNTGELFF.

This chain uses TRBV5-1 with TRBJ2-1; D gene unclear. The length of the CDR3 is 14 residues. Germline V gene lookup returns CDR1 SGHRS and CDR2 YFSETQ. The ends were cut back, 5 bases at V and 2 bases at J, with 11 bases in the middle. The CDR3: CASRDSYPYNEQFF. CDR3 nucleotide sequence: TGCGCCAGCAGGGATTCCTACCCCTACAATGAGCAGTTCTTC.

This clonotype was found many times. The chain uses TRBV28 and TRBJ2-3; possibly TRBD2 for D (6 bases). Germline CDR1 MDHEN, CDR2 SYDVKM. Trimming took off 5 bases at V and 7 bases at J, with 10 bases between the two ends. CDR3 length equals 12 residues. Written as DNA, the CDR3 is TGTGCCAGCAGTATTAGCGGACATACGCAGTATTTT. Translated, it gives CASSISGHTQYF.

This chain uses TRBV7-9 with TRBJ1-2; D ambiguous. There are 12 residues in the CDR3. V was shortened by 2 bases and J by 7 bases, with 8 bases between the two germline ends. Germline V gene lookup returns CDR1 SEHNR and CDR2 FQNEAQ (reference sequence). Written as DNA, the CDR3 is TGTGCCAGCAGCTTATTCGGCGGTGGCTACACCTTC. It codes for CASSLFGGGYTF.

In its sample, this clonotype was seen many times. V and J are TRBV10-1 and TRBJ2-5; 7 nucleotides align to TRBD1. CDR1 is WNHNN, CDR2 SYGVQD, per germline (reference sequence). The CDR3 is 14 amino acids. V shed 3 bases and J 2 bases; nucleotides not matched to a gene: 3. CDR3 loop: CASSDPGGQETQYF. CDR3 nucleotides: TGCGCCAGCAGTGACCCAGGGGGACAAGAGACCCAGTACTTC.

This rearrangement joins TRBV15 to TRBJ2-3; no firm D call. V was clipped by 0 bases and J by 4 bases, with 11 bases between them. The V gene's germline CDR1 is LNHNV and CDR2 YYDKDF (reference sequence). CDR3 length: 15 residues. The DNA for the CDR3 is TGTGCCACCAGCAGAGAGGCAAGTGGCGCAGATACGCAGTATTTT. Its protein is CATSREASGADTQYF.

In its sample, this clonotype was seen many times. The chain is built from TRBV6-1 and TRBJ1-5; the match to TRBD1 covers 9 bases. Germline V lookup: CDR1 MNHNS, CDR2 SASEGT. V shed 6 bases and J 6 bases; nucleotides not matched to a gene: 9. There are 15 residues in the CDR3. In nucleotides, the CDR3 is TGTGCCAGCAGGAGAACAGGGGGCGTAGGTCAGCCCCAGCATTTT. Translated: CASRRTGGVGQPQHF.

This clonotype was counted at least ten times. The chain is built from TRBV7-8 and TRBJ2-2, with 7 positions matching TRBD1. Losses at the gene ends were 6 bases for V and 4 bases for J; bases not matched to a gene: 2. The CDR3 has 13 residues. The germline V gene has CDR1 SGHVS and CDR2 FQNEAQ. CDR3 residues: CASRGQLTGELFF. CDR3 DNA: TGTGCCAGCAGGGGACAGCTCACCGGGGAGCTGTTTTTT.